This T cell receptor beta chain was sequenced for a study of immune heterogeneity within non-small cell lung tumors. Study-wide background: Tumor histology was classified as squamous cell carcinoma in several cases, non-squamous carcinoma in 9 to 11 and not otherwise specified in 1. Findings and limits, study-wide: Local tumor mutational burden, with an R of around 0.35, correlated moderately but significantly with local T-cell clonality. High-frequency clones unique to single sites coexisted with identical dominant CDR3 beta clonotypes that recurred across tumor sites within a patient.

A note on this clonotype: What it binds is not known. A read error may explain this, as a much larger clone is one base away.

The TCR beta CDR3 region underwent multiplex PCR amplification with 32 V and 13 J primers. Using its own MiXCR run on the multiplex PCR reads, TCRdb lists one record per CDR3 protein. This sample carries about 22,000 distinct CDR3 sequences, roughly 30% of them seen once, and the ten largest clones take roughly 4%. The CDR3 is 13 amino acids. Germline-derived CDR1 and CDR2 are SEHNR and FQNEAQ (reference sequence). TCRs were amplified from roughly 590 ng gDNA of bulk tumor per sample. Several biopsies per primary tumor, spaced far apart, were taken during surgery. The cohort was untreated, with newly diagnosed non-small cell lung cancer undergoing curative surgery. Non-small cell lung cancer patients, newly diagnosed and having surgery with curative intent, served as donors.

The TCR comes from a man aged 40-49 years with non-small cell lung cancer. Sequencing was carried out using lung tumor tissue. This chain connects TRBV7-9 to TRBJ1-5, with D tentatively TRBD1 (6 bases). CDR3 residues: CDSSLGGDQPQHF. The CDR3 DNA follows: TGTGACAGCAGCTTAGGGGGGGATCAGCCCCAGCATTTT.